These 15 T cell receptor beta chains share one sample of origin, sequenced in a study of blood T cell repertoires in COVID-19. Produced via immunoSEQ multiplex PCR; TCRdb's table is partial and in-frame only. The table shows 130,000 to 150,000 clones, with 75% to 90% occurring only once. Input material: PBMCs or T cells enriched from blood (not recorded which). Source of these receptors: a man aged 60 to 69 who had recovered from COVID-19.

This clone was seen just once. This sequence joins TRBV11-2 and TRBJ2-3; 13 nucleotides match TRBD2. The CDR3 runs to 16 residues. Germline lookup yields CDR1 SGHAT and CDR2 FQNNGV. With 5 bases clipped from V and 2 bases from J, the junction kept 4 bases outside the gene matches. CDR3 DNA sequence: TGTGCCAGCAGCCTCGGACTAGCGGGGGCCACAGATACGCAGTATTTT. This gives the protein CASSLGLAGATDTQYF.

The chain combines TRBV5-6 with TRBJ2-7; TRBD2 might be the D (5 bases). The CDR3 is 13 residues long. Germline CDR1 and CDR2: SGHDT and YYEEEE. V was shortened by 2 bases and J by 2 bases, with 8 bases between the two germline ends. CDR3: CASSFPGTYEQYF. For the CDR3, the DNA is TGTGCCAGCAGCTTCCCGGGGACCTACGAGCAGTACTTC.

This clone came up once. The V gene is TRBV30, the J gene TRBJ1-2, with 8 bases lining up with TRBD1. CDR3 size: 12 residues. Germline CDR1 and CDR2: GTSNPN and SVGIG (reference sequence). The J segment lost 8 bases and the V segment lost 5 bases, leaving 7 bases of the junction unmatched. The CDR3 loop reads CAWQGAERGYTF. The DNA of the CDR3 is TGTGCCTGGCAGGGGGCAGAGAGGGGCTACACCTTC.

The rearrangement joins TRBV12-3 or TRBV12-4 to TRBJ1-5; a weak D match, TRBD1 (5 bases). The CDR3 covers 12 residues. The V and J ends lost 6 bases and 5 bases respectively, with 8 bases between them. CDR3 protein: CASSLRDQPQHF. The CDR3 DNA reads TGTGCCAGCAGCCTCAGGGATCAGCCCCAGCATTTT.

This chain joins TRBV28 and TRBJ1-5, with TRBD1 matching over 7 bases. The CDR3 has 15 residues. J lost 2 bases, V lost 9 bases, and 10 bases had no gene match. The germline CDR1 and CDR2 sequences are MDHEN and SYDVKM. The CDR3 DNA reads TGTGCCAGTTCTGAACAGGGGCAGGGCAATCAGCCCCAGCATTTT. As protein: CASSEQGQGNQPQHF.

This rearrangement joins TRBV29-1 to TRBJ2-1; maybe TRBD2 (6 bases). Germline CDR1 and CDR2: SQVTM and ANQGSEA. The CDR3 consists of 12 residues. Trimming cost V 6 bases and J 0 bases, with 6 bases left between them. CDR3 nucleotide sequence: TGCAGCGTGGAGGGCTCCTACAATGAGCAGTTCTTC. Protein: CSVEGSYNEQFF.

The chain combines TRBV4-1 with TRBJ1-1, with D perhaps matching TRBD1 (5 bases). CDR3 length: 13 residues. Germline CDR1 MGHRA, CDR2 YSYEKL. V was shortened by 0 bases and J by 4 bases, with 6 bases between the two germline ends. The CDR3 bases are TGCGCCAGCAGCCAAGAAAGGGGCACTGAAGCTTTCTTT. This translates into CASSQERGTEAFF.

The CDR3 loop reads CASKRFPGEATEAFF. CDR3 nucleotide sequence: TGTGCCAGCAAGCGGTTCCCAGGGGAAGCCACTGAAGCTTTCTTT. The V and J genes are TRBV2 and TRBJ1-1, with TRBD1 as a possible D gene (6 bases). Trimming shortened V by 7 bases and J by 4 bases, and 19 bases separated the two germline ends. Germline lookup yields CDR1 SNHLY and CDR2 FYNNEI. The CDR3 length is 15 residues.

The CDR3 sequence: CASSFSSGSREQYF. The CDR3 coding sequence is TGTGCCAGCAGTTTCTCAAGCGGATCGCGGGAGCAGTACTTC. V and J are TRBV27 and TRBJ2-7, with D maybe TRBD2 (5 bases). Germline loops: CDR1 MNHEY, CDR2 SMNVEV (reference sequence). V lost 3 bases to trimming and J lost 7 bases, with 16 bases between them. The CDR3 is 14 residues long.

V usage is TRBV6-6 and J usage is TRBJ2-7; possible D gene TRBD1, 6 bases. Trimming shortened V by 7 bases and J by 1 base, and 11 bases separated the two germline ends. Germline CDR1 MNHNY, CDR2 SVGAGI (reference sequence). The CDR3 contains 13 residues. CDR3 in DNA: TGTGCCAGCAAGCAGGGGTCTTCCTACGAGCAGTACTTC. This encodes CASKQGSSYEQYF.

The CDR3 here is CASSPPQGSYNEQFF. In DNA, the CDR3 is TGTGCCAGCTCACCACCCCAGGGTTCCTACAATGAGCAGTTCTTC. The V gene is TRBV18, the J gene TRBJ2-1, with D possibly matching TRBD1 (5 bases). The germline CDR1 and CDR2 sequences are KGHSH and LQKENI. V lost 0 bases and J 1 base, leaving 7 bases between the germline ends. The CDR3 sequence is 15 residues long.

The gene calls are TRBV6-5 and TRBJ2-1; D not resolved. This CDR3 region has 11 residues. From germline, CDR1 is MNHEY and CDR2 SVGAGI. The V gene lost 5 bases and the J gene lost 10 bases, with 9 bases spanning the gap. The CDR3 region has the DNA TGTGCCAGCAGTACCGCAGGAGAGCAGTTCTTC. Residues: CASSTAGEQFF.

This chain uses TRBV18 with TRBJ1-5, with D possibly being TRBD1 (5 bases). Germline V gene sequence: CDR1 KGHSH, CDR2 LQKENI. This CDR3 has 14 residues. V dropped 1 base and J dropped 7 bases, with 11 bases sitting between them. CDR3 bases: TGTGCCAGCTCACCACTCGGGGGAGGGCAGCCCCAGCATTTT. Translating gives CASSPLGGGQPQHF.

The sample holds one count of this clone. This rearrangement joins TRBV10-1 to TRBJ1-3; D unresolved. V gave up 0 bases and J gave up 0 bases, with 9 bases separating them. The CDR3 covers 16 residues. Germline V gene data show CDR1 as WNHNN and CDR2 as SYGVQD (reference sequence). Here the CDR3 reads CASSESTRVSGNTIYF. In DNA, the CDR3 is TGCGCCAGCAGTGAGTCGACGAGGGTCTCTGGAAACACCATATATTTT.

The V gene is TRBV27, the J gene TRBJ1-1; D is perhaps TRBD1 (5 bases). From germline, CDR1 is MNHEY and CDR2 SMNVEV (reference sequence). The CDR3 contains 15 residues. V gave up 0 bases and J gave up 2 bases, with 10 bases separating them. CDR3 nucleotide sequence: TGTGCCAGCAGTTTATCGATGACAGTTAACACTGAAGCTTTCTTT. Its protein product is CASSLSMTVNTEAFF.